The sequence of this T cell receptor (beta chain) was determined in a study of blood T cell repertoires in COVID-19. Seattle participants joined during active infection and were tracked over time. Original analysis: Scientists estimated how many nucleated cells there were by amplifying reference gene primers. Assay used: immunoSEQ multiplex PCR; TCRdb lists only in-frame clones, some missing. From that table come the V and J calls and clone size; the DNA was used to work out D and trimming. The table has roughly 300,000 clones, under 90% seen once. The CDR3 consists of 15 residues. The V and J ends lost 6 bases and 6 bases respectively, with 20 bases between them. CDR1 and CDR2 from the germline V gene are LNHDA and SQIVND (reference sequence).

The sequenced material came from peripheral blood. The receptor was isolated from a woman aged 25 to 39 with COVID-19, enrolled during active disease. The chain combines TRBV19 with TRBJ1-1; unclear D gene. Here the CDR3 reads CASRGPLRVNAEAFF. The CDR3 nucleotides read TGTGCCAGTAGGGGTCCCCTCCGGGTAAATGCTGAAGCTTTCTTT. Supplemented by reference TRBV19 and TRBJ1-1, the full variable domain reads DGGITQSPKYLFRKEGQNVTLSCEQNLNHDAMYWYRQDPGQGLRLIYYSQIVNDFQKGDIAEGYSVSREKKESFPLTVTSAQKNPTAFYLCASRGPLRVNAEAFFGQGTRLTVV.